The 32 T cell receptor beta chains given below trace back to one sample, sequenced in a study of blood T cells in healthy people across ages. The use of a sample-barcoded 5' primer and a J-beta primer mix characterized a second PCR of about 7 to 12 cycles. TCRdb analysed the 5' RACE reads with MiXCR anew, one entry per CDR3 protein. There are around 800,000 distinct CDR3 sequences in the sample; under 55% occur only once, and 15% to 25% lies in the top ten. Sequencing was performed on blood. The receptors here all came from a man aged 55 to 69 in good health.

DNA for the CDR3: TGTGCCAGCAGTGAAGGTTGGTTGAGACAGGGACCTAACTATGGCTACACCTTC. Translation gives CASSEGWLRQGPNYGYTF. The chain carries TRBV6-1 and TRBJ1-2; 7 bases agree with TRBD1. Losses at the gene ends were 1 base for V and 0 bases for J; bases not matched to a gene: 11. The germline CDR1 and CDR2 sequences are MNHNS and SASEGT. This CDR3 comprises 18 residues.

The chain recombines TRBV27 with TRBJ2-6, with 7 bases aligning to TRBD1. The V gene end was trimmed by 6 bases and the J gene end by 4 bases; junction bases not matched to a gene: 6. The CDR3 has 15 residues. The germline V gene has CDR1 MNHEY and CDR2 SMNVEV (reference sequence). CDR3: CASRGTGAGANVLTF. DNA for the CDR3: TGTGCCAGCAGGGGAACAGGGGCCGGGGCCAACGTCCTGACTTTC.

This clonotype was recorded a few times. This chain connects TRBV29-1 to TRBJ1-2; D unclear. CDR3 size: 13 residues. Germline loops: CDR1 SQVTM, CDR2 ANQGSEA. V was cut by 3 bases and J by 1 base, with 9 bases left in between. This CDR3 is CSVEGLDNYGYTF. The CDR3 DNA reads TGCAGCGTTGAGGGGTTAGATAACTATGGCTACACCTTC.

This clonotype showed up many times. V and J are TRBV5-8 and TRBJ1-5, with D uncertain. Germline CDR1 reads SGHTS; CDR2 reads YDEGEE. The CDR3 has 12 amino acids. Trimming removed 1 base at V and 4 bases at J, with 3 bases between. The CDR3 DNA reads TGTGCCAGCAGCTTGTTTAATCAGCCCCAGCATTTT. Translating gives CASSLFNQPQHF.

This clonotype was picked up a small number of times. V is TRBV7-9 and J is TRBJ1-6; weak D call: TRBD1 (6 bases). Germline CDR1 is SEHNR and CDR2 is FQNEAQ (reference sequence). Trimming pared 5 bases from V and 8 bases from J, leaving 13 bases between. The CDR3 sequence is 14 residues long. The CDR3 spells CASSNRDKDSPLHF. CDR3 sequence (DNA): TGTGCCAGCAGCAACCGGGACAAGGATTCACCCCTCCACTTT.

This sequence joins TRBV20-1 and TRBJ2-5; D perhaps matches TRBD2 (5 bases). Trimming cost V 5 bases and J 0 bases, with 10 bases left between them. Germline-derived CDR1 and CDR2 are DFQATT and SNEGSKA (reference sequence). This CDR3 has 13 residues. The CDR3 sequence: CSAPRGYQETQYF. The DNA for the CDR3 is TGCAGTGCTCCTCGCGGGTACCAAGAGACCCAGTACTTC.

The chain carries TRBV24-1 and TRBJ2-3, with D perhaps matching TRBD1 (6 bases). CDR1 KGHDR and CDR2 SFDVKD come from the germline V gene. The V and J ends lost 3 bases and 1 base respectively, with 10 bases between them. This CDR3 is 15 amino acids long. CDR3 residues: CATSDRDTGTDTQYF. The CDR3 region has the DNA TGTGCCACCAGTGATCGGGACACCGGCACAGATACGCAGTATTTT.

Only a few counts were recorded for this clonotype. The V gene is TRBV29-1, the J gene TRBJ1-2; no firm D call. CDR3 length equals 14 residues. The V end was cut by 0 bases, the J end by 8 bases, with 16 bases between. CDR1 and CDR2 from the germline V gene are SQVTM and ANQGSEA. As DNA, the CDR3 is TGCAGCGTTGAAGATGATCAAGGATGGGTCGGCTACACCTTC. Translation: CSVEDDQGWVGYTF.

The rearrangement joins TRBV5-1 to TRBJ2-1; no definite D call. Germline CDR1 SGHRS, CDR2 YFSETQ. The CDR3 extends over 15 amino acids. Trimming cost V 5 bases and J 4 bases, with 16 bases left between them. The CDR3 DNA reads as TGCGCCAGCAGAGCAGGCGGATCGTATTACAATGAGCAGTTCTTC. It encodes CASRAGGSYYNEQFF.

This clonotype showed up just a few times. The rearrangement uses TRBV4-3 and TRBJ1-2; tentatively, D is TRBD1 (6 bases). Trimming removed 0 bases at V and 3 bases at J, with 20 bases between. Per germline, CDR1 LGHNA and CDR2 YSLEER. The CDR3 totals 18 residues. The CDR3 sequence is CASSQDEGKGGLYYGYTF. The CDR3 bases are TGCGCCAGCAGCCAAGATGAAGGGAAGGGGGGGCTGTACTATGGCTACACCTTC.

This clonotype came up once. The chain couples TRBV12-3 or TRBV12-4 to TRBJ1-2, with a tentative D call TRBD1 (5 bases). This CDR3 has 16 residues. Trimming stripped 6 bases from V and 8 bases from J, with 25 bases between. The CDR3 DNA is TGTGCCAGCAGCCTAATTGCCGGGACCTTCGCGGGAGGCTACACCTTC. Its translation: CASSLIAGTFAGGYTF.

The V call is TRBV11-2, the J call TRBJ2-1; tentatively, D is TRBD1 (6 bases). Trimming removed 6 bases from V and 4 bases from J, with 16 bases in between. Germline-derived CDR1 and CDR2 are SGHAT and FQNNGV. The CDR3 covers 15 residues. For the CDR3, the DNA is TGTGCCAGCAGTCCAGCGAGGGGGTCGTACAATGAGCAGTTCTTC. This gives the protein CASSPARGSYNEQFF.

The V call is TRBV12-3 or TRBV12-4, the J call TRBJ1-5; the D gene is possibly TRBD1 (6 bases). Trimming removed 6 bases from V and 8 bases from J, with 14 bases in between. The CDR3 consists of 13 residues. The CDR3 sequence is CASSTGKWKPQHF. CDR3 nucleotides: TGTGCCAGCAGCACAGGGAAGTGGAAGCCCCAGCATTTT.

V gene TRBV30 combines with J gene TRBJ1-5; D remains unclear. V was trimmed by 2 bases and J by 7 bases, leaving 9 bases between them. The length of the CDR3 is 12 residues. The V gene's germline CDR1 is GTSNPN and CDR2 SVGIG (reference sequence). Written as DNA, the CDR3 is TGTGCCTGGAGTTGGGGAGAACAGCCCCAGCATTTT. Residues: CAWSWGEQPQHF.

The gene calls are TRBV27 and TRBJ2-3, with D possibly matching TRBD1 (6 bases). The CDR3 runs 11 residues. V was trimmed by 7 bases and J by 8 bases, leaving 10 bases between them. Germline loops: CDR1 MNHEY, CDR2 SMNVEV (reference sequence). The CDR3 is CASKIGGTQYF. The CDR3 nucleotides read TGTGCCAGCAAAATAGGGGGTACGCAGTATTTT.

This clonotype was picked up a small number of times. This chain links TRBV5-1 with TRBJ1-1, with D hard to call. Germline-derived CDR1 and CDR2 are SGHRS and YFSETQ. This CDR3 contains 13 residues. With 5 bases removed from V and 0 bases from J, the gap between germline ends came to 8 bases. CDR3 region: CASRPGVNTEAFF. Written as DNA, the CDR3 is TGCGCCAGCAGGCCGGGAGTGAACACTGAAGCTTTCTTT.

The rearrangement uses TRBV9 and TRBJ2-7; D tentatively fits TRBD1 or TRBD2 (5 bases each). This CDR3 comprises 12 residues. The V end was cut by 7 bases, the J end by 3 bases, with 11 bases between. The germline V gene has CDR1 SGDLS and CDR2 YYNGEE. The CDR3 nucleotides read TGTGCCAGCGGCGCAGGGAGCTACGAGCAGTACTTC. This codes for CASGAGSYEQYF.

The rearrangement uses TRBV13 and TRBJ2-1, with TRBD2 identical over 7 bases. The J segment lost 2 bases and the V segment lost 4 bases, leaving 5 bases of the junction unmatched. Germline CDR1 and CDR2: PRHDT and FYEKMQ (reference sequence). CDR3 length: 15 residues. CDR3 in amino acids: CASSSRLAPYNEQFF. The CDR3 bases are TGTGCCAGCAGCTCCCGACTAGCCCCCTACAATGAGCAGTTCTTC.

The V and J genes are TRBV7-2 and TRBJ2-5, with D perhaps assigned TRBD1 or TRBD2 (5 bases each). CDR3 size: 16 residues. Germline V CDR1 and CDR2: SGHTA, FQGNSA. Trimming took off 1 base at V and 11 bases at J, with 23 bases between the two ends. CDR3 nucleotide sequence: TGTGCCAGCAGCTTAGTTCGGCGGGCGACAGTCAATGAGCAGTACTTC. This codes for CASSLVRRATVNEQYF.

In the case of this clonotype: A much larger clonotype is one base distant, so this may be a read error. This chain links TRBV12-3 or TRBV12-4 with TRBJ2-1; D call uncertain. The CDR3 runs 11 residues. V shed 5 bases and J shed 6 bases, with 5 bases lying between them. CDR3 sequence (DNA): TGTGCCAGCAGTCCATGCAATGAGCAGTTCTTC. As protein: CASSPCNEQFF.

This sequence joins TRBV10-3 and TRBJ1-4, with unresolved D. CDR3 length: 14 amino acids. V lost 6 bases and J lost 0, with 8 bases in between. From germline, CDR1 is ENHRY and CDR2 SYGVKD. CDR3 coding DNA: TGTGCCATCAGATCAGATACAACTAATGAAAAACTGTTTTTT. Its protein product is CAIRSDTTNEKLFF.

In this sample, this clonotype turned up a few times. The chain couples TRBV20-1 to TRBJ2-5; D gene uncertain. This CDR3 spans 12 amino acids. V was cut by 3 bases and J by 5 bases, with 10 bases left in between. Germline assignment: CDR1 DFQATT and CDR2 SNEGSKA (reference sequence). CDR3 sequence: CSARVGLETQYF. In DNA, the CDR3 is TGCAGTGCTAGGGTAGGGCTGGAGACCCAGTACTTC.

This clonotype was seen a handful of times. This chain joins TRBV24-1 and TRBJ2-1; 11 bases align to TRBD2. The CDR3 extends over 19 amino acids. V was clipped by 4 bases and J by 5 bases; unmatched bases: 15. Germline CDR1 is KGHDR and CDR2 is SFDVKD. The CDR3 reads CATSDPSPPLAGVNNEQFF. Written as DNA, the CDR3 is TGTGCCACCAGTGACCCCTCTCCTCCACTAGCGGGGGTCAACAATGAGCAGTTCTTC.

Worth noting for this clonotype: The junction shows a germline mismatch at one end, possibly a read error. The CDR3 coding sequence is TGTGCCAGCAGTTACTCGAGGCTGGAGAAAGAGCCCCAGTACTTC. This translates into CASSYSRLEKEPQYF. V is TRBV6-2 or TRBV6-3 and J is TRBJ2-5; no clear D. The CDR3 spans 15 residues. In germline, CDR1 is MNHEY, CDR2 SVGEGT.

The chain has TRBV29-1 and TRBJ2-3; D is unclear. This CDR3 is 14 amino acids long. Trimming removed 4 bases at V and 2 bases at J, with 13 bases between. The germline gives CDR1 SQVTM, CDR2 ANQGSEA. The CDR3 region has the DNA TGCAGCGTTGTGCGCGCTACAGCCACAGATACGCAGTATTTT. Translation: CSVVRATATDTQYF.

The chain joins TRBV30 to TRBJ1-2; no clear D gene. Germline V gene data show CDR1 as GTSNPN and CDR2 as SVGIG (reference sequence). The CDR3 runs to 14 residues. The V end lost 3 bases, the J end lost 4 bases, and 15 bases lay between the germline ends. The CDR3 DNA follows: TGTGCCTGGAGAGCATCTACAGCCTTCTATGGCTACACCTTC. Translation gives CAWRASTAFYGYTF. Full variable domain (rest looked up from reference TRBV30 and TRBJ1-2): SQTIHQWPATLVQPVGSPLSLECTVEGTSNPNLYWYRQAAGRGLQLLFYSVGIGQISSEVPQNLSASRPQDRQFILSSKKLLLSDSGFYLCAWRASTAFYGYTFGSGTRLTVV.

In its sample, this clonotype was seen a few times. V gene TRBV6-6 combines with J gene TRBJ1-1, with 8 bases that match TRBD1. The germline CDR1 and CDR2 sequences are MNHNY and SVGAGI (reference sequence). The CDR3 consists of 12 residues. J was trimmed by 11 bases and V by 2 bases; bases with no gene match: 4. CDR3 amino acids: CASSYKGQAAFF. The CDR3, as DNA: TGTGCCAGCAGTTACAAGGGACAGGCGGCTTTCTTT.

This clonotype was counted a few times. This sequence joins TRBV7-2 and TRBJ2-5; D not resolved. The CDR3 is 13 residues long. Between the trimmed V and J ends, which lost 5 bases and 5 bases, there was a span of 12 bases. Germline-derived CDR1 and CDR2 are SGHTA and FQGNSA. CDR3: CASSARARETQYF. CDR3 bases: TGTGCCAGCAGCGCCCGGGCTCGGGAGACCCAGTACTTC.

The rearrangement uses TRBV6-2 or TRBV6-3 and TRBJ2-1; the D is unclear. V was trimmed by 0 bases and J by 0 bases, leaving 9 bases between them. The germline V gene encodes CDR1 MNHEY and CDR2 SVGEGT. This CDR3 region has 16 residues. CDR3 coding DNA: TGTGCCAGCAGTTACTCTCGCGGAAGCTCCTACAATGAGCAGTTCTTC. This sequence encodes CASSYSRGSSYNEQFF.

The chain joins TRBV6-2 or TRBV6-3 to TRBJ2-7; D is uncertain. Germline CDR1 is MNHEY and CDR2 is SVGEGT. The CDR3 has 14 amino acids. V lost 7 bases and J lost 2, with 15 bases in between. CDR3: CASTQQRLPYEQYF. Written as DNA, the CDR3 is TGTGCCAGCACCCAACAGCGTTTGCCCTACGAGCAGTACTTC.

Points on this clonotype: This may arise from a read error, as a much more abundant clone is one base away. Because the CDR3 is missing its conserved closing phenylalanine or tryptophan, this is likely a read error. The chain recombines TRBV5-1 with TRBJ2-1; weak D call: TRBD2 (6 bases). In germline, CDR1 is SGHRS, CDR2 YFSETQ. CDR3 length: 14 residues. The V and J ends lost 0 bases and 5 bases respectively, with 9 bases between them. CDR3 amino acids: CASSLGAGDNEQFS. CDR3 DNA sequence: TGCGCCAGCAGCTTGGGAGCGGGCGACAATGAGCAGTTCTCC.

In nucleotides, the CDR3 is TGTGCCAGTAGTATAAGACTAGAGGCCTACAATGAGCAGTTCTTC. Amino acids: CASSIRLEAYNEQFF. The chain is built from TRBV19 and TRBJ2-1; D is possibly TRBD2 (6 bases). The V end was cut by 2 bases, the J end by 2 bases, with 10 bases between. CDR3 length: 15 residues. Germline V gene sequence: CDR1 LNHDA, CDR2 SQIVND (reference sequence).